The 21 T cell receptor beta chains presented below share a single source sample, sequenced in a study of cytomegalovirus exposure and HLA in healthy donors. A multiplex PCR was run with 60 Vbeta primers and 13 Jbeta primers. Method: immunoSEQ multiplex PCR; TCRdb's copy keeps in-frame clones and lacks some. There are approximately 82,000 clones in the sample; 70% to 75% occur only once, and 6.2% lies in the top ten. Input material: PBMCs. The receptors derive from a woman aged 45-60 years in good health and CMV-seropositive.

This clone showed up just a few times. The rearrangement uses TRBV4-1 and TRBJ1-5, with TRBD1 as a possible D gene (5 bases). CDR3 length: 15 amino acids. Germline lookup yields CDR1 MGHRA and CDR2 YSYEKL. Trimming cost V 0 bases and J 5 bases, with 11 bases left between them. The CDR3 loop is CASSQDRGRYQPQHF. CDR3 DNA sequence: TGCGCCAGCAGCCAAGATAGGGGCAGATATCAGCCCCAGCATTTT.

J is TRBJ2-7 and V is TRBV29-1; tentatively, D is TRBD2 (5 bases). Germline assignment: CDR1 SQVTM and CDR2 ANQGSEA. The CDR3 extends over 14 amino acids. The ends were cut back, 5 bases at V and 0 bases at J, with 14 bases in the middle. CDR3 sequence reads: CSVYGGSSSYEQYF. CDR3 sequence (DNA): TGCAGCGTTTACGGCGGGTCGAGCTCCTACGAGCAGTACTTC.

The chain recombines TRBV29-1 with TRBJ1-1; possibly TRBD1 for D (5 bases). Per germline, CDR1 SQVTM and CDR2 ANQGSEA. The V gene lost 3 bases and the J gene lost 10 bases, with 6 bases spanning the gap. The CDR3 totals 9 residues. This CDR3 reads CSVEGGAFF. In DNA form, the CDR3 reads TGCAGCGTTGAGGGGGGAGCTTTCTTT.

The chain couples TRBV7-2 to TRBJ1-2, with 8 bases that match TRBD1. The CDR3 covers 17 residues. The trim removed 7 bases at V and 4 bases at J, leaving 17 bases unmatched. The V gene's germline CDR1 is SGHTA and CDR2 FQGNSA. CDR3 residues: CASIGPGQVKFLYGYTF. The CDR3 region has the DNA TGTGCCAGCATCGGTCCGGGACAGGTAAAATTTCTCTATGGCTACACCTTC.

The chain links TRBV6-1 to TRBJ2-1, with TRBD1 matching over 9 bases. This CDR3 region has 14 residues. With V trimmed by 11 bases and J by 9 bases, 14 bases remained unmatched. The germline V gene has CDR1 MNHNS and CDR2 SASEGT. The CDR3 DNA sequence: TGTGCCCACAAAACGGGACAGGGCGGAGGTGAGCAGTTCTTC. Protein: CAHKTGQGGGEQFF.

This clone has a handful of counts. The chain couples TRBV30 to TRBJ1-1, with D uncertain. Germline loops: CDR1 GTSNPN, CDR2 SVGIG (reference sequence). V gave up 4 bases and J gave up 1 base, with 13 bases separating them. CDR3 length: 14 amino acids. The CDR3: CAWTRVSGNTEAFF. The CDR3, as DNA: TGTGCCTGGACTCGAGTGTCAGGGAACACTGAAGCTTTCTTT. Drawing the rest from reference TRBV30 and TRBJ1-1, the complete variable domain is SQTIHQWPATLVQPVGSPLSLECTVEGTSNPNLYWYRQAAGRGLQLLFYSVGIGQISSEVPQNLSASRPQDRQFILSSKKLLLSDSGFYLCAWTRVSGNTEAFFGQGTRLTVV.

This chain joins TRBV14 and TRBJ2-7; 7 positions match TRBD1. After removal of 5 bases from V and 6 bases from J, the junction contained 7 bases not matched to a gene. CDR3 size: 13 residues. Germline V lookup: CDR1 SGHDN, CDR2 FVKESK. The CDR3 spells CASSVGRGLEQYF. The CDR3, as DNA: TGTGCCAGCAGCGTGGGTAGGGGGCTCGAGCAGTACTTC.

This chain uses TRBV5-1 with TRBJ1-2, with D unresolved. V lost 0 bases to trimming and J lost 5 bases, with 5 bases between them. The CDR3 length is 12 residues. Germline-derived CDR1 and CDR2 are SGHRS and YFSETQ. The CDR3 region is CASSLAGYGYTF. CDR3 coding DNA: TGCGCCAGCAGCTTGGCGGGGTATGGCTACACCTTC.

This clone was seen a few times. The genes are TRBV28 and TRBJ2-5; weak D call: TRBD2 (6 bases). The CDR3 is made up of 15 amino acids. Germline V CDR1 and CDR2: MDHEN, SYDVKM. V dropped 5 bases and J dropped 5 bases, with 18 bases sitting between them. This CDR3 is CASSGAGQGGETQYF. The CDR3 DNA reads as TGTGCCAGCAGTGGGGCGGGGCAGGGAGGCGAGACCCAGTACTTC.

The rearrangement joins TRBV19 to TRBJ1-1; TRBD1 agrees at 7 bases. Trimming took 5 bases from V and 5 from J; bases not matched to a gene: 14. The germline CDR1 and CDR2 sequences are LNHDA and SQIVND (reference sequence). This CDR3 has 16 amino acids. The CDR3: CASSAPGTVVQTEAFF. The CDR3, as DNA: TGTGCCAGTAGTGCTCCCGGGACAGTTGTTCAGACTGAAGCTTTCTTT.

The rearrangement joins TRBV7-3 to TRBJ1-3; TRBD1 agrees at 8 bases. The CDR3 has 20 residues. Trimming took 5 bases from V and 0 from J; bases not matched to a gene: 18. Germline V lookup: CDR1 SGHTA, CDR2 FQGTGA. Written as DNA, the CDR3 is TGTGCCAGCAGCAAAATTCAGCCGGGACAGGAGATTTCCTCTGGAAACACCATATATTTT. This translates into CASSKIQPGQEISSGNTIYF.

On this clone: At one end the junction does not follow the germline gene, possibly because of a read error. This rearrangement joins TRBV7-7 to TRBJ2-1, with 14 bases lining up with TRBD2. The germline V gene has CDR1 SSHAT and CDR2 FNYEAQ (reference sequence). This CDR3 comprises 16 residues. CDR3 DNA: TGTGCTAGCAGCGAGGGACTAGCGGGAGTGGGCAATGAGCAGTTCTTC. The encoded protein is CASSEGLAGVGNEQFF.

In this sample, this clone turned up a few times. CDR3 bases: TGCGCCAGCAAGGATGGCGGCACTGAAGCTTTCTTT. Amino acids: CASKDGGTEAFF. The chain recombines TRBV5-1 with TRBJ1-1; D call uncertain. Germline loops: CDR1 SGHRS, CDR2 YFSETQ. This CDR3 region has 12 residues. Trimming removed 6 bases at V and 4 bases at J, with 10 bases between.

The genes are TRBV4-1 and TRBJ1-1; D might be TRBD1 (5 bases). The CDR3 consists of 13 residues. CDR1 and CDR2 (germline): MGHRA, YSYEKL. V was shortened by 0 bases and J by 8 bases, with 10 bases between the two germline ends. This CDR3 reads CASSQDPRTEAFF. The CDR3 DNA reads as TGCGCCAGCAGCCAAGATCCCCGGACAGAAGCTTTCTTT.

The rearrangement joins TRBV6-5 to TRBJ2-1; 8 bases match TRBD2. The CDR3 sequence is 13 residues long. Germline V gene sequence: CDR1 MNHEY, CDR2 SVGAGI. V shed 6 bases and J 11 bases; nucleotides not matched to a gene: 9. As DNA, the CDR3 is TGTGCCAGCAGGGACGGGACTAGGGGACAGCAGTTCTTC. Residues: CASRDGTRGQQFF.

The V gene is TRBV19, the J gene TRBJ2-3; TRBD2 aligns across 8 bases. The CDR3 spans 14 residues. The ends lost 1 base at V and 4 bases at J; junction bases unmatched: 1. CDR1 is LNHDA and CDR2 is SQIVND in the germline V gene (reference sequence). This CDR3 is CASSIAGGPDTQYF. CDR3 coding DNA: TGTGCCAGTAGTATAGCGGGAGGGCCAGATACGCAGTATTTT.

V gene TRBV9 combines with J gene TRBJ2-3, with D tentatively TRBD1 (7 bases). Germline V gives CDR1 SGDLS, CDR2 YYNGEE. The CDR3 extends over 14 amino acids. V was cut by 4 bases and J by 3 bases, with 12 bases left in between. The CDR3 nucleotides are TGTGCCAGCAGCAGTCAGGGGGGAACAGATACGCAGTATTTT. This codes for CASSSQGGTDTQYF.

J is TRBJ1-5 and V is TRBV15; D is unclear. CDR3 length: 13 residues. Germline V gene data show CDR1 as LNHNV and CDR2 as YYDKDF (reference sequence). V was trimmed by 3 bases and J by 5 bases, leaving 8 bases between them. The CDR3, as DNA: TGTGCCACCAGCAGGAATGAGTATCAGCCCCAGCATTTT. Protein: CATSRNEYQPQHF.

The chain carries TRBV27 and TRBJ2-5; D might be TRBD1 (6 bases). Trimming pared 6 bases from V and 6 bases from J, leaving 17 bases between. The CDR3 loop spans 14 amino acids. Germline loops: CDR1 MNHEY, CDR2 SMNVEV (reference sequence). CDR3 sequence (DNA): TGTGCCAGCAGCTTAGGACAGAGCACGAAGACCCAGTACTTC. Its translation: CASSLGQSTKTQYF.

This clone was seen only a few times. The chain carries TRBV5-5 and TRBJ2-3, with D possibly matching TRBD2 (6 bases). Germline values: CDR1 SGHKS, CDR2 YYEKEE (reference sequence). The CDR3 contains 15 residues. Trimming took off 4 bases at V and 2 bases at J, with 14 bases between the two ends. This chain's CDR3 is CASSPRGTPTDTQYF. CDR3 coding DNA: TGTGCCAGCAGCCCTCGGGGGACTCCCACAGATACGCAGTATTTT. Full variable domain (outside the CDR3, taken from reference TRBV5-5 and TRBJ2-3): DAGVTQSPTHLIKTRGQQVTLRCSPISGHKSVSWYQQVLGQGPQFIFQYYEKEERGRGNFPDRFSARQFPNYSSELNVNALLLGDSALYLCASSPRGTPTDTQYFGPGTRLTVL.

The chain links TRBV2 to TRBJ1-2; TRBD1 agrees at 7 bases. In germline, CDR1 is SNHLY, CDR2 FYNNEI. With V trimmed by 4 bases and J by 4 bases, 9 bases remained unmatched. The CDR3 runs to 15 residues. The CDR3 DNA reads TGTGCCAGCAGTGCTGTTGACAGGGCCACCTATGGCTACACCTTC. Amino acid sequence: CASSAVDRATYGYTF.